This entry lists 15 T cell receptor beta chains sequenced from one sample in a study of blood T cell repertoires in COVID-19. Assay used: immunoSEQ multiplex PCR; TCRdb lists only in-frame clones, some missing. The top ten clones hold about 7% of a sample with approximately 82,000 clones, almost 85% of them seen once. Sequenced input: peripheral blood. These receptors were taken from a man in his forties or fifties with active or convalescent COVID-19.

The chain links TRBV2 to TRBJ2-7; D is unresolved. V lost 1 base and J lost 5, with 6 bases in between. This CDR3 is 12 amino acids long. Per the germline V gene, CDR1 is SNHLY and CDR2 is FYNNEI. The CDR3 DNA sequence: TGTGCCAGCAGTGAAGTGGGCCACGAGCAGTACTTC. This encodes CASSEVGHEQYF.

This chain connects TRBV7-9 to TRBJ1-1; D gene uncertain. The germline V gene has CDR1 SEHNR and CDR2 FQNEAQ (reference sequence). This CDR3 has 11 amino acids. Trimming left V 7 bases short and J 2 bases short, with 5 bases between. Here the CDR3 DNA reads TGTGCCAGCAACACAAACACTGAAGCTTTCTTT. Amino acid sequence: CASNTNTEAFF.

The genes are TRBV27 and TRBJ1-6; tentatively, D is TRBD1 (6 bases). The CDR3 loop spans 15 amino acids. CDR1 and CDR2 (germline): MNHEY, SMNVEV (reference sequence). The V and J ends lost 2 bases and 9 bases respectively, with 14 bases between them. The CDR3 nucleotides read TGTGCCAGCAGTTTAGGGGGCTCCATAGGTTCACCCCTCCACTTT. Translation gives CASSLGGSIGSPLHF.

V gene TRBV19 combines with J gene TRBJ2-2, with D maybe TRBD1 (5 bases). V lost 4 bases and J lost 7, with 10 bases in between. Germline CDR1 is LNHDA and CDR2 is SQIVND (reference sequence). The CDR3 is 13 residues long. DNA for the CDR3: TGTGCCAGTAGTACGCAGGGTGGCGGGGAGCTGTTTTTT. It yields the protein CASSTQGGGELFF.

V is TRBV10-3 and J is TRBJ1-5; 7 bases line up with TRBD1. V dropped 0 bases and J dropped 4; count of bases not matched to a gene: 9. The germline gives CDR1 ENHRY, CDR2 SYGVKD. The CDR3 totals 17 residues. CDR3 in amino acids: CAISESTGQDFNQPQHF. DNA for the CDR3: TGTGCCATCAGTGAGTCGACAGGACAGGACTTTAATCAGCCCCAGCATTTT.

The gene calls are TRBV12-3 or TRBV12-4 and TRBJ1-1; D is unclear. The CDR3 is 13 amino acids. The V end lost 1 base, the J end lost 5 bases, and 8 bases lay between the germline ends. The CDR3 region is CASSLGGDTEAFF. In DNA form, the CDR3 reads TGTGCCAGCAGTTTAGGGGGAGATACTGAAGCTTTCTTT.

The rearrangement links TRBV5-1 to TRBJ1-3; D unclear. This CDR3 comprises 16 residues. Germline V CDR1 and CDR2: SGHRS, YFSETQ. Trimming pared 3 bases from V and 0 bases from J, leaving 13 bases between. This CDR3 is CASSWADGSSGNTIYF. In DNA form, the CDR3 reads TGCGCCAGCAGCTGGGCGGATGGGAGCTCTGGAAACACCATATATTTT.

The rearrangement uses TRBV19 and TRBJ2-6; D uncertain. The V end lost 8 bases, the J end lost 0 bases, and 8 bases lay between the germline ends. Germline V lookup: CDR1 LNHDA, CDR2 SQIVND (reference sequence). The CDR3 length is 14 residues. Here the CDR3 reads CASLSSSGANVLTF. Written as DNA, the CDR3 is TGTGCCAGTCTTTCGAGCTCTGGGGCCAACGTCCTGACTTTC.

This clone was counted a single time. V and J are TRBV3-1 (or the pseudogene TRBV3-2) and TRBJ2-5; 9 nucleotides align to TRBD2. After removal of 8 bases from V and 3 bases from J, the junction contained 10 bases not matched to a gene. CDR1 is LGHDT and CDR2 is YNNKEL in the germline V gene (reference sequence). The CDR3 consists of 15 residues. As DNA, the CDR3 is TGTGCCAGCTCAAGGACTAGCGAAGTGGAAGAGACCCAGTACTTC. Its protein product is CASSRTSEVEETQYF.

V usage is TRBV19 and J usage is TRBJ1-1; D is unresolved. This CDR3 contains 14 residues. V was cut by 7 bases and J by 1 base, with 13 bases left in between. CDR1 is LNHDA and CDR2 is SQIVND in the germline V gene (reference sequence). The CDR3, as DNA: TGTGCCAGTACCCCAGGCGCCTCGAACACTGAAGCTTTCTTT. Translated: CASTPGASNTEAFF.

This clone came up a few times. The CDR3 sequence: CASSGTGAADGYTF. In nucleotides, the CDR3 is TGTGCCAGTAGTGGAACAGGGGCGGCGGATGGCTACACCTTC. The gene calls are TRBV19 and TRBJ1-2, with 7 positions matching TRBD1. The CDR3 totals 14 residues. Germline V gene data show CDR1 as LNHDA and CDR2 as SQIVND (reference sequence). V was pared by 5 bases and J by 6 bases, with 9 bases of the junction left unmatched.

The sample holds one count of this clone. The rearrangement links TRBV28 to TRBJ2-1, with D perhaps TRBD2 (6 bases). The germline gives CDR1 MDHEN, CDR2 SYDVKM. The CDR3 totals 14 residues. The V and J ends lost 8 bases and 0 bases respectively, with 11 bases between them. This CDR3 reads CASVPGGSYNEQFF. As DNA, the CDR3 is TGTGCCAGCGTCCCCGGGGGCTCCTACAATGAGCAGTTCTTC.

The genes are TRBV7-9 and TRBJ1-1; D remains ambiguous. The CDR3 totals 14 residues. V lost 5 bases, J lost 0 bases, and 10 bases lay in between. Germline values: CDR1 SEHNR, CDR2 FQNEAQ (reference sequence). The CDR3 protein is CASSPGNMNTEAFF. For the CDR3, the DNA is TGTGCCAGCAGCCCAGGTAATATGAACACTGAAGCTTTCTTT.

This chain connects TRBV6-2 or TRBV6-3 to TRBJ1-5, with 9 bases identical to TRBD1. Germline-derived CDR1 and CDR2 are MNHEY and SVGEGT. V gave up 6 bases and J gave up 3 bases; unmatched junction bases: 9. The CDR3 runs 16 residues. CDR3 sequence: CASSPTTGGINQPQHF. CDR3 DNA: TGTGCCAGCAGCCCAACGACAGGGGGTATCAATCAGCCCCAGCATTTT.

As concerns this clone: The identical CDR3 is also encoded by other nucleotide sequences in the sample. The chain employs TRBV29-1 and TRBJ2-5; 10 bases are a match to TRBD1. CDR1 SQVTM and CDR2 ANQGSEA come from the germline V gene. The CDR3 spans 13 residues. The junction had 6 bases not matched to a gene; V was cut back by 6 bases and J by 5 bases. The CDR3 protein is CSVRQGAGETQYF. The CDR3 DNA is TGCAGCGTCCGACAGGGGGCAGGGGAGACCCAGTACTTC.